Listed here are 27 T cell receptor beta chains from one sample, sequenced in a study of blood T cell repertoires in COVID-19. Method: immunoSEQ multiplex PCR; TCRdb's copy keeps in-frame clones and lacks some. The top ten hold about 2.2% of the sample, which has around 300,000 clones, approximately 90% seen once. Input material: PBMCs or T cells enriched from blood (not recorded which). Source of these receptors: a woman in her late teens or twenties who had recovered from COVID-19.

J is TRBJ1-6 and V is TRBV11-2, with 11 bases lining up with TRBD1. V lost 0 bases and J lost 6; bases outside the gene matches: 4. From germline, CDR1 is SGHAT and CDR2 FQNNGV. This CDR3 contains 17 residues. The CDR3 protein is CASSLEGDRGFNSPLHF. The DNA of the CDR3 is TGTGCCAGCAGCTTAGAGGGGGACAGGGGGTTTAATTCACCCCTCCACTTT. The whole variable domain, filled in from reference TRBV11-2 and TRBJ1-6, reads EAGVAQSPRYKIIEKRQSVAFWCNPISGHATLYWYQQILGQGPKLLIQFQNNGVVDDSQLPKDRFSAERLKGVDSTLKIQPAKLEDSAVYLCASSLEGDRGFNSPLHFGNGTRLTVT.

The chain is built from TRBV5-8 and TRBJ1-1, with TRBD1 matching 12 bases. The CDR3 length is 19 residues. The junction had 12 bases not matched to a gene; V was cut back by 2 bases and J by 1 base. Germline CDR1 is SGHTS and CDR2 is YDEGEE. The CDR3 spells CASSFRRDRGLQANTEAFF. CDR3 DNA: TGTGCCAGCAGCTTTCGCCGGGACAGGGGGCTTCAGGCGAACACTGAAGCTTTCTTT.

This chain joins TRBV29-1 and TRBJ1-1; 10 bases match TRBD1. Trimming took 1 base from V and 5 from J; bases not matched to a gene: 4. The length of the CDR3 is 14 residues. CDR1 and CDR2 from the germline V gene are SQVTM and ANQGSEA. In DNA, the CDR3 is TGCAGCGTTGAAGCTAGACAGGGGGCGACTGAAGCTTTCTTT. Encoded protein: CSVEARQGATEAFF.

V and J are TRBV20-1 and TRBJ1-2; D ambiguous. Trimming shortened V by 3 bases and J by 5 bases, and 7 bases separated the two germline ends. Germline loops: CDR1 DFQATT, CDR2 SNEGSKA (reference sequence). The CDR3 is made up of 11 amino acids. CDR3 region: CSASEDYGYTF. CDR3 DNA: TGCAGTGCTAGCGAGGATTATGGCTACACCTTC.

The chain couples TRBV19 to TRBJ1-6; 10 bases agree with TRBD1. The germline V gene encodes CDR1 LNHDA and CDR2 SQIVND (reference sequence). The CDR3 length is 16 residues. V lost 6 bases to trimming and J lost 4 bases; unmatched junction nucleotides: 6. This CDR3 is CASRGRDRGYNSPLHF. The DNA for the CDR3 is TGTGCCAGTAGGGGCAGGGACAGGGGATATAATTCACCCCTCCACTTT.

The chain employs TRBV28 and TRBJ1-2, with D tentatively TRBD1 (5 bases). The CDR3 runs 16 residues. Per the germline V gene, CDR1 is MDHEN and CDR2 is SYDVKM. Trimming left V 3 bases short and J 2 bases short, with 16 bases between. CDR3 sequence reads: CASSFKGEVTNYGYTF. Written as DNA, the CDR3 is TGTGCCAGCAGTTTTAAAGGGGAGGTTACGAACTATGGCTACACCTTC.

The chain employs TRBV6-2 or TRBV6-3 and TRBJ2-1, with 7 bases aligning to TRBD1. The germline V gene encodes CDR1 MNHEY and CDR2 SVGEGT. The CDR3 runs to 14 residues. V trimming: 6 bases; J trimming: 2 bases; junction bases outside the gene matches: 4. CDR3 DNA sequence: TGTGCCAGCAGCCGGGACAGTCCCTACAATGAGCAGTTCTTC. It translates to CASSRDSPYNEQFF.

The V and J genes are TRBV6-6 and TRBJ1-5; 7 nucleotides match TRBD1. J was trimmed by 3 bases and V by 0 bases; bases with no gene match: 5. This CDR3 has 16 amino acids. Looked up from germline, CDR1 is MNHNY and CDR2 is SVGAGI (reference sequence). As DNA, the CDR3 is TGTGCCAGCAGTTACTCCCAGGGGGGAACCAATCAGCCCCAGCATTTT. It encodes CASSYSQGGTNQPQHF.

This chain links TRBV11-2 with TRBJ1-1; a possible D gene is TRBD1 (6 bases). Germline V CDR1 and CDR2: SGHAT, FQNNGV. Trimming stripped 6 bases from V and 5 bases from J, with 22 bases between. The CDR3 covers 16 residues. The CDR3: CASSSPRGGGRTEAFF. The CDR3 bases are TGTGCCAGCAGTTCCCCCAGGGGAGGGGGACGGACTGAAGCTTTCTTT.

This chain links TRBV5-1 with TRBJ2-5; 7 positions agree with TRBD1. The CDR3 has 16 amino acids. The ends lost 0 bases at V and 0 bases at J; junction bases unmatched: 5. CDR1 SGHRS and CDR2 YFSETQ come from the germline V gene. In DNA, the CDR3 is TGCGCCAGCAGCTTGGCGGCAGGGGGATACCAAGAGACCCAGTACTTC. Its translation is CASSLAAGGYQETQYF.

Written as DNA, the CDR3 is TGCAGCGTTGTTCTCAACAGGGGCTCTGGAGGGGACTATGGCTACACCTTC. Residues: CSVVLNRGSGGDYGYTF. This sequence joins TRBV29-1 and TRBJ1-2; 7 bases line up with TRBD1. After removal of 4 bases from V and 3 bases from J, the junction contained 17 bases not matched to a gene. The CDR3 contains 17 residues. The germline V gene has CDR1 SQVTM and CDR2 ANQGSEA.

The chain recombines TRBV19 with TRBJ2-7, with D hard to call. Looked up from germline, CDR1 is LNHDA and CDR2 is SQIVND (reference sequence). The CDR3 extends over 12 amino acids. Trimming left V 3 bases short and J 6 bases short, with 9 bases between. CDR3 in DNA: TGTGCCAGTAGTATTTTTAGAGGCGAGCAGTACTTC. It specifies CASSIFRGEQYF. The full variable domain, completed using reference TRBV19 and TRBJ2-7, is DGGITQSPKYLFRKEGQNVTLSCEQNLNHDAMYWYRQDPGQGLRLIYYSQIVNDFQKGDIAEGYSVSREKKESFPLTVTSAQKNPTAFYLCASSIFRGEQYFGPGTRLTVT.

The CDR3 loop reads CASSWEDYNEQFF. The CDR3 DNA sequence: TGTGCCAGCAGCTGGGAGGACTACAATGAGCAGTTCTTC. V and J are TRBV11-1 and TRBJ2-1; a possible D gene is TRBD2 (6 bases). Germline CDR1 SGHAT, CDR2 FQDESV (reference sequence). Trimming took off 4 bases at V and 3 bases at J, with 7 bases between the two ends. There are 13 residues in the CDR3.

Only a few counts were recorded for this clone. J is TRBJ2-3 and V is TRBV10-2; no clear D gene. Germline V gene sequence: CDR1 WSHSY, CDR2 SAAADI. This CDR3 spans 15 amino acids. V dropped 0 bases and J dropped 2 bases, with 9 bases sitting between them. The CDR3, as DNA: TGCGCCAGCAGTGAGTCGATGTCAGACACAGATACGCAGTATTTT. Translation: CASSESMSDTDTQYF.

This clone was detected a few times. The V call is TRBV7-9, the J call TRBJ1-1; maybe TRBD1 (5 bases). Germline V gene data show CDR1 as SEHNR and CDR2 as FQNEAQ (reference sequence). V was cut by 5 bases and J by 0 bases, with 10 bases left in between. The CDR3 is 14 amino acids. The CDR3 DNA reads TGTGCCAGCAGCCGGGGGGAAGTGAACACTGAAGCTTTCTTT. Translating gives CASSRGEVNTEAFF.

The CDR3 spells CASSVDGNRLNEQFF. The CDR3 DNA follows: TGTGCCAGCAGCGTAGACGGGAACCGGCTCAATGAGCAGTTCTTC. This chain joins TRBV9 and TRBJ2-1, with TRBD2 as a possible D gene (5 bases). The length of the CDR3 is 15 residues. The germline V and J ends were trimmed by 0 bases and 6 bases, with 13 bases remaining between them. Germline CDR1 reads SGDLS; CDR2 reads YYNGEE.

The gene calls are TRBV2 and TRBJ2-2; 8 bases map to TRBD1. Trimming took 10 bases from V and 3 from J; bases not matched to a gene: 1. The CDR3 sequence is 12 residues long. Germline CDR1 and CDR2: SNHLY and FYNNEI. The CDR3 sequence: CATDRDTGELFF. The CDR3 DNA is TGTGCCACGGACAGGGACACCGGGGAGCTGTTTTTT.

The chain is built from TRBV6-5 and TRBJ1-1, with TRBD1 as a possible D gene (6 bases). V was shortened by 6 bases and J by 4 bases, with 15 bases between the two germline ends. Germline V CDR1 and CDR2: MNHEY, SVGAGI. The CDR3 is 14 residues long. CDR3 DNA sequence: TGTGCCAGCAGGATTACAGGGTTTGGCACTGAAGCTTTCTTT. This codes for CASRITGFGTEAFF.

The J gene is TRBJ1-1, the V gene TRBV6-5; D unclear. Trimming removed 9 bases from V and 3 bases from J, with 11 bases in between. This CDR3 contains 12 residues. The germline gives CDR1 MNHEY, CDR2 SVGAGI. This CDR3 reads CASRTTYTEAFF. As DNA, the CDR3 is TGTGCCAGTCGTACTACGTACACTGAAGCTTTCTTT.

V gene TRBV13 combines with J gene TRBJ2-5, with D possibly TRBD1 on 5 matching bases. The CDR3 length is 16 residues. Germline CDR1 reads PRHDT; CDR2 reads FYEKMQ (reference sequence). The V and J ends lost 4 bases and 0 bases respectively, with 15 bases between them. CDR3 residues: CASSSRQSGNQETQYF. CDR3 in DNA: TGTGCCAGCAGCTCGAGACAGAGTGGTAACCAAGAGACCCAGTACTTC.

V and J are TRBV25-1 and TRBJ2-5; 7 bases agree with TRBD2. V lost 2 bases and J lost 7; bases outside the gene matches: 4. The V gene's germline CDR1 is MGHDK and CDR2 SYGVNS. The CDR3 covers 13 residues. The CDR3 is CASSEGRVGTQYF. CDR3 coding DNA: TGTGCCAGCAGTGAAGGGAGGGTCGGGACCCAGTACTTC.

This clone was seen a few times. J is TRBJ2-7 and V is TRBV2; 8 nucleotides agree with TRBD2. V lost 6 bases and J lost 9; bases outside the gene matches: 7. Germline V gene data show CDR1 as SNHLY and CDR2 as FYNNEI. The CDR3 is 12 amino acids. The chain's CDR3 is CASSPREGVQYF. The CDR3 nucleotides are TGTGCCAGCAGCCCCCGGGAGGGAGTGCAGTACTTC.

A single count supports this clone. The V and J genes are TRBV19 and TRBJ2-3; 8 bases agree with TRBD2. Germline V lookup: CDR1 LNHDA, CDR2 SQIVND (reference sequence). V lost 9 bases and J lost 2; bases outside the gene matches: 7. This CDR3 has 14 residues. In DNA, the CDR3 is TGTGCCAGCAAAAGCGGGGGTCCCACAGATACGCAGTATTTT. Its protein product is CASKSGGPTDTQYF.

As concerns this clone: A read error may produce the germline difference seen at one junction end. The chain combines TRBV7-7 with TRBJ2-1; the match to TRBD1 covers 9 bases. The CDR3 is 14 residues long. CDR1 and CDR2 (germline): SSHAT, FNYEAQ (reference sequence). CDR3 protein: CASSPNRGPNEQFF. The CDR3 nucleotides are TGTGCTAGCAGCCCCAACAGGGGGCCCAATGAGCAGTTCTTC.

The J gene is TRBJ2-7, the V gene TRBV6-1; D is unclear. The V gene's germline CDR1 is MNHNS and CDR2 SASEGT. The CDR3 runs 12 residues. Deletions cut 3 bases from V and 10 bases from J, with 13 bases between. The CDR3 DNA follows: TGTGCCAGCAGTGATTTTCATGACACCCAGTACTTC. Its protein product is CASSDFHDTQYF.

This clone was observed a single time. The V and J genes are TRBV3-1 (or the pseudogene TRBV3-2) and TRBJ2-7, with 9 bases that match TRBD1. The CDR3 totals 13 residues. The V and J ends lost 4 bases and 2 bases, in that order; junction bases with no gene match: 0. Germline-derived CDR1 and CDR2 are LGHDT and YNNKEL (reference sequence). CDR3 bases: TGTGCCAGCAGCCGACAGGGGGCCTACGAGCAGTACTTC. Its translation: CASSRQGAYEQYF.

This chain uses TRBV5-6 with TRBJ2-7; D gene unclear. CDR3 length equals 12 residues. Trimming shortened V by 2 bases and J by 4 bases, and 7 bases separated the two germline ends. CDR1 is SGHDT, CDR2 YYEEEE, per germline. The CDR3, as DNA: TGTGCCAGCAGCTTAACAAGTTACGAGCAGTACTTC. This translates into CASSLTSYEQYF.